The present entry profiles one TCR beta chain with its context. Treatment denoted: oral pan-JAK inhibitor, 5-10 mg twice daily. This entry is derived from a study of CD8+ T cells in alopecia areata. Once RNA had been extracted, it was reverse transcribed into cDNA to act as the sequencing template. Repertoires were generated with immunoSEQ multiplex PCR, while TCRdb's copy carries only in-frame clones and drops some. The sample lists roughly 210,000 clones; around 43% were seen once. Trimming removed 0 bases at V and 5 bases at J, with 8 bases between. This CDR3 has 15 residues. Germline CDR1 and CDR2: MNHNS and SASEGT.

This material consisted of CD4+ T cells sorted from blood, taken at approximately week 37, from a patient treated with tofacitinib. This receptor was taken from a human donor with alopecia areata. The gene calls are TRBV6-1 and TRBJ2-6; the D call may be TRBD1 or TRBD2 (5 bases each). CDR3 sequence (DNA): TGTGCCAGCAGTGAAGCCGGGGCGAGGGCCAACGTCCTGACTTTC. Amino acids: CASSEAGARANVLTF.